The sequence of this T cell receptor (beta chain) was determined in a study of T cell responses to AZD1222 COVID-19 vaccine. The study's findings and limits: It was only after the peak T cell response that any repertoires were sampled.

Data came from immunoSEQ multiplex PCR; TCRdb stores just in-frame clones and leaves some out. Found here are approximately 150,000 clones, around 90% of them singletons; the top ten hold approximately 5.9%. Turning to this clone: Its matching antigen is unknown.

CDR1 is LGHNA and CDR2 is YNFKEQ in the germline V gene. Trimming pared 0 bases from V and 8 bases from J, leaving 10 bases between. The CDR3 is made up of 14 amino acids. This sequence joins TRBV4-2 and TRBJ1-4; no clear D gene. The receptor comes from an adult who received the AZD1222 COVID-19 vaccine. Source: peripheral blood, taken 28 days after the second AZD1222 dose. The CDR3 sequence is CASSQDPIGEKLFF. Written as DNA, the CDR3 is TGTGCCAGCAGCCAAGACCCGATAGGAGAAAAACTGTTTTTT.